Listed here is a single T cell receptor beta chain. All the people who gave samples were healthy bone marrow donors. Germline CDR1 is SGHTA and CDR2 is FQGNSA. The CDR3 extends over 15 amino acids. V dropped 2 bases and J dropped 3 bases, with 11 bases sitting between them. These data belong to a study of cytomegalovirus exposure and HLA in healthy donors. Whole-study context: Around 76% of several hundred genotyped donors fell in the Caucasian-associated ancestry cluster.

PCR employed 60 Vbeta and 13 Jbeta primers. Data came from immunoSEQ multiplex PCR; TCRdb stores just in-frame clones and leaves some out. Found here are roughly 150,000 clones, over 60% of them singletons; the top ten hold around 3%. The rearrangement links TRBV7-2 to TRBJ1-5, with D unresolved. The sequenced sample was PBMCs. This TCR derives from a woman aged 30 to 39 in good health and CMV-seropositive. As DNA, the CDR3 is TGTGCCAGCAGCTTATTTTCGGGGAACAATCAGCCCCAGCATTTT. As protein: CASSLFSGNNQPQHF. The full variable domain, in which reference TRBV7-2 and TRBJ1-5 provide the parts outside the CDR3, is GAGVSQSPSNKVTEKGKDVELRCDPISGHTALYWYRQSLGQGLEFLIYFQGNSAPDKSGLPSDRFSAERTGGSVSTLTIQRTQQEDSAVYLCASSLFSGNNQPQHFGDGTRLSIL.